This is a list of T cell receptor beta chains from one sample in a study of beta chain features in type 1 diabetes. Method: immunoSEQ multiplex PCR; TCRdb's copy keeps in-frame clones and lacks some. The table includes about 260,000 clones, about 70% detected once. Sequencing was performed on naive CD4+ T cells from blood. Every receptor here comes from a man in his thirties or forties in good health. The CDR3 runs from the conserved cysteine through the conserved F or W. A D gene is named only where the DNA matches it firmly. The size entry is marked missing in some rows and otherwise reads once, few, many or a size class.

v_gene,j_gene,abundance,d_gene,CDR3aa,CDR3nt
TRBV28,TRBJ2-4,-,-,CASSPWSTNLAKNIQYF,TGTGCCAGCAGTCCATGGTCGACAAATTTAGCCAAAAACATTCAGTACTTC
TRBV20-1,TRBJ2-1,-,-,CSARLYNEQFF,TGCAGTGCTAGACTATACAATGAGCAGTTCTTC
TRBV9,TRBJ2-5,few,-,CASSVEPEETQYF,TGTGCCAGCAGCGTAGAACCGGAAGAGACCCAGTACTTC
TRBV9,TRBJ2-5,-,-,CASSKGYQETQYF,TGTGCCAGCAGCAAGGGGTACCAAGAGACCCAGTACTTC
TRBV30,TRBJ2-3,few,TRBD2,CAWVTTREGRDTQYF,TGTGCCTGGGTGACTACGCGGGAGGGCCGAGATACGCAGTATTTT
TRBV30,TRBJ2-7,few,-,CAWSVVGETSYEQYF,TGTGCCTGGAGTGTTGTAGGGGAAACCTCCTACGAGCAGTACTTC
TRBV30,TRBJ1-2,-,TRBD1,CARTGQGTYYGYTF,TGTGCCCGGACAGGACAGGGGACCTACTATGGCTACACCTTC
TRBV6-6,TRBJ2-7,-,TRBD1,CASSRDRGYEQYF,TGTGCCAGCAGTCGGGACAGGGGCTACGAGCAGTACTTC
TRBV29-1,TRBJ1-2,-,TRBD1,CSVYPGTVYGYTF,TGCAGCGTTTACCCGGGGACAGTCTATGGCTACACCTTC
TRBV9,TRBJ2-1,-,-,CASSVAYTYNEQFF,TGTGCCAGCAGCGTAGCCTATACATACAATGAGCAGTTCTTC
TRBV30,TRBJ1-1,-,-,CAWIGFSEAFF,TGTGCCTGGATAGGGTTTTCGGAAGCTTTCTTT
TRBV7-2,TRBJ2-7,few,-,CASSLGPGAAYEQYF,TGTGCCAGCAGCTTAGGCCCGGGGGCGGCCTACGAGCAGTACTTC
TRBV6-5,TRBJ2-3,few,-,CASSTSLGRTDTQYF,TGTGCCAGCAGTACCTCGTTAGGGCGCACAGATACGCAGTATTTT
TRBV19,TRBJ2-3,-,-,CASSPPSTDTQYF,TGTGCCAGTAGTCCACCTAGCACAGATACGCAGTATTTT
TRBV28,TRBJ2-3,few,-,CAINRAGLTDTQYF,TGTGCCATTAACCGGGCAGGGCTCACAGATACGCAGTATTTT
TRBV25-1,TRBJ2-7,-,TRBD1,CASSLITGTVYEQYF,TGTGCCAGCTCTTTGATCACCGGGACAGTATACGAGCAGTACTTC
TRBV4-3,TRBJ1-1,-,-,CASSQVLPPRANTEAFF,TGCGCCAGCAGCCAAGTTCTTCCGCCTCGGGCGAACACTGAAGCTTTCTTT
TRBV9,TRBJ2-2,-,TRBD1,CASSPGTGGGGELFF,TGTGCCAGCAGTCCTGGGACAGGGGGAGGCGGGGAGCTGTTTTTT
TRBV4-3,TRBJ2-1,-,-,CASSQEASHNEQFF,TGCGCCAGCAGCCAAGAAGCTAGTCACAATGAGCAGTTCTTC
TRBV20-1,TRBJ1-5,-,-,CSAKGPSPQHF,TGCAGTGCTAAGGGTCCTTCGCCCCAGCATTTT
TRBV5-4,TRBJ2-1,few,TRBD2,CASSVGTSGGYNEQFF,TGTGCCAGCAGCGTCGGGACTAGCGGGGGCTACAATGAGCAGTTCTTC
TRBV4-3,TRBJ2-1,-,-,CASSQGPGNEQFF,TGCGCCAGCAGCCAAGGACCGGGGAATGAGCAGTTCTTC
TRBV4-3,TRBJ2-1,-,TRBD1,CASSQDRGPYNEQFF,TGCGCCAGCAGCCAAGATAGGGGGCCCTACAATGAGCAGTTCTTC
TRBV5-4,TRBJ2-7,-,TRBD2,CASSLLAGGPYEQYF,TGTGCCAGCAGCTTGCTAGCGGGAGGGCCTTACGAGCAGTACTTC
TRBV29-1,TRBJ1-5,-,-,CSVEPLTGEPQHF,TGCAGCGTTGAGCCGCTGACCGGGGAGCCCCAGCATTTT
TRBV5-4,TRBJ2-3,once,-,CASSPRGARGTDTQYF,TGTGCCAGCAGCCCCAGGGGGGCTAGGGGAACAGATACGCAGTATTTT
TRBV19,TRBJ2-5,-,-,CASSPGQLQETQYF,TGTGCCAGTAGTCCAGGACAGCTACAAGAGACCCAGTACTTC
TRBV29-1,TRBJ1-4,-,-,CSATVSFEKLFF,TGCAGCGCTACTGTCTCGTTTGAAAAACTGTTTTTT
TRBV25-1,TRBJ2-7,-,TRBD2,CASSGITGLATDEQYF,TGTGCCAGCAGTGGTATAACGGGACTAGCTACCGACGAGCAGTACTTC
TRBV29-1,TRBJ2-1,-,TRBD2,CSVSLGLATYNEQFF,TGCAGCGTTTCTCTGGGACTAGCCACCTACAATGAGCAGTTCTTC
TRBV7-2,TRBJ2-2,-,-,CASSFSMPGELFF,TGTGCCAGCAGCTTTTCAATGCCCGGGGAGCTGTTTTTT
TRBV5-1,TRBJ2-2,-,-,CASSPRPPNTGELFF,TGCGCCAGCAGTCCCCGCCCGCCCAACACCGGGGAGCTGTTTTTT
TRBV7-6,TRBJ1-1,-,-,CAVGKTEAFF,TGTGCGGTGGGGAAAACTGAAGCTTTCTTT
TRBV30,TRBJ1-1,-,TRBD1,CAWSPGQGWTEAFF,TGTGCCTGGAGTCCAGGACAGGGGTGGACTGAAGCTTTCTTT
TRBV5-1,TRBJ2-3,-,-,CASSLSGPDTQYF,TGCGCCAGCAGCTTGAGTGGGCCAGATACGCAGTATTTT
TRBV30,TRBJ2-7,few,-,CAWSVGVGYEQYF,TGTGCCTGGAGTGTAGGGGTTGGCTACGAGCAGTACTTC
TRBV7-2,TRBJ2-7,-,-,CASSLNPPYEQYF,TGTGCCAGCAGCTTGAACCCGCCCTACGAGCAGTACTTC
TRBV18,TRBJ1-1,-,-,CASSPRDTEAFF,TGTGCCAGCTCACCGAGGGACACTGAAGCTTTCTTT
TRBV10-3,TRBJ2-5,-,TRBD2,CAIQGLAGVGQETQYF,TGTGCCATACAAGGACTAGCGGGAGTTGGACAAGAGACCCAGTACTTC
TRBV9,TRBJ2-5,-,-,CASTTGYQETQYF,TGTGCCAGCACCACAGGGTACCAAGAGACCCAGTACTTC
TRBV29-1,TRBJ2-1,-,-,CSVNGLRIYNEQFF,TGCAGCGTCAACGGACTAAGGATCTACAATGAGCAGTTCTTC
TRBV15,TRBJ1-3,once,-,CATQQRSSGNTIYF,TGTGCCACCCAACAGAGGAGCTCTGGAAACACCATATATTTT
TRBV19,TRBJ2-7,-,-,CASSTGHLFEQYF,TGTGCCAGTAGTACGGGACACCTTTTCGAGCAGTACTTC
TRBV30,TRBJ2-3,-,-,CAWNHNGPDTQYF,TGTGCCTGGAACCACAACGGGCCAGATACGCAGTATTTT
TRBV30,TRBJ2-7,-,-,CAWKFSYEQYF,TGTGCCTGGAAATTCTCCTACGAGCAGTACTTC
TRBV28,TRBJ2-1,-,-,CASSINRGQFF,TGTGCCAGCAGTATAAACAGAGGACAGTTCTTC
TRBV7-2,TRBJ2-3,-,-,CASTLEGTSTDTQYF,TGTGCCAGCACCCTCGAAGGGACAAGCACAGATACGCAGTATTTT
TRBV30,TRBJ1-5,-,-,CAWSQGPGPQHF,TGTGCCTGGAGTCAGGGCCCAGGGCCCCAGCATTTT